This T cell receptor (beta chain) is from a study of T cells in Graves' hyperthyroidism and ophthalmopathy. This clonotype was counted at least ten times. Its antigen is unidentified. V was pared by 4 bases and J by 2 bases, with 2 bases of the junction left unmatched. The CDR3 spans 14 residues. Not enrolled were patients with uncontrolled infection, other autoimmune disease, pregnancy or lactation. Whole-study findings and limits: Most clonotypes that expanded in the thyroid above 0.001 also showed up in blood.

Regions amplified from RNA transcripts were the TCR beta CDR3 regions. HTBI primers were used for first-round RT-PCR of the TCR CDR3. TCRdb used MiXCR to reprocess the multiplex PCR reads, holding one entry per CDR3 protein. The sample carries 400,000 or so distinct CDR3 sequences, 15% recorded once. The chain has TRBV12-3 or TRBV12-4 and TRBJ2-7; 10 positions match TRBD1. The source material was blood. This receptor was taken from a woman aged 60-75 years with Graves' ophthalmopathy. The DNA for the CDR3 is TGTGCCAGCAGTTGGGACAGGGGTCCCTACGAGCAGTACTTC. Its translation is CASSWDRGPYEQYF.